These 26 T cell receptor beta chains came from one sample sequenced in a study of blood T cell repertoires in COVID-19. Libraries were prepared by immunoSEQ multiplex PCR; TCRdb keeps only in-frame clonotypes and omits some of them. Of approximately 200,000 clones listed, around 79% are singletons. Source material: peripheral blood. The source is a man aged 55 to 70 with active or convalescent COVID-19.

This clone turned up a few times. The chain combines TRBV7-2 with TRBJ2-7; 10 bases are a match to TRBD2. Germline V gene lookup returns CDR1 SGHTA and CDR2 FQGNSA. Trimming cost V 5 bases and J 4 bases; bases outside gene matches: 11. The CDR3 spans 16 residues. CDR3 coding DNA: TGTGCCAGCAGCATCGCCCTAGCGGGAGAAAGGTACGAGCAGTACTTC. This encodes CASSIALAGERYEQYF.

As to this clone: Other DNA sequences of this sample code for an identical CDR3. This chain connects TRBV7-2 to TRBJ1-5; D is unclear. Germline values: CDR1 SGHTA, CDR2 FQGNSA. Trimming removed 2 bases from V and 4 bases from J, with 12 bases in between. The CDR3 has 15 amino acids. The CDR3, as DNA: TGTGCCAGCAGCTTAACGAGGGTAGGGAATCAGCCCCAGCATTTT. It codes for CASSLTRVGNQPQHF.

This chain connects TRBV6-2 or TRBV6-3 to TRBJ2-7, with 12 positions matching TRBD2. V was pared by 6 bases and J by 5 bases, with 5 bases of the junction left unmatched. Germline V gene data show CDR1 as MNHEY and CDR2 as SVGEGT. The CDR3 sequence is 14 residues long. This chain's CDR3 is CASSRLAGADEQYF. In DNA, the CDR3 is TGTGCCAGCAGCCGACTAGCGGGAGCTGACGAGCAGTACTTC.

This clone came up once. The V and J genes are TRBV30 and TRBJ1-2; D is undetermined. The ends were cut back, 0 bases at V and 1 base at J, with 12 bases in the middle. Germline CDR1 is GTSNPN and CDR2 is SVGIG (reference sequence). This CDR3 has 15 amino acids. The CDR3 nucleotides are TGTGCCTGGAGTGTAGACGCGGGTTATAACTATGGCTACACCTTC. Translating gives CAWSVDAGYNYGYTF.

The V gene is TRBV2, the J gene TRBJ2-5; D may be TRBD1 (5 bases). The CDR3 covers 14 residues. V lost 4 bases to trimming and J lost 7 bases, with 16 bases between them. Germline V gene sequence: CDR1 SNHLY, CDR2 FYNNEI. This chain's CDR3 is CASSVEQGTGTQYF. The CDR3 DNA is TGTGCCAGCAGTGTAGAGCAGGGCACGGGGACCCAGTACTTC. Looking up the rest from reference TRBV2 and TRBJ2-5 gives the full variable domain: EPEVTQTPSHQVTQMGQEVILRCVPISNHLYFYWYRQILGQKVEFLVSFYNNEISEKSEIFDDQFSVERPDGSNFTLKIRSTKLEDSAMYFCASSVEQGTGTQYFGPGTRLLVL.

This clone was seen a few times. CDR3 sequence reads: CASSPRAGRDTQYF. CDR3 sequence (DNA): TGTGCCAGCAGCCCGAGAGCGGGACGAGATACGCAGTATTTT. The V and J genes are TRBV7-2 and TRBJ2-3, with 7 bases matching TRBD2. The germline V gene has CDR1 SGHTA and CDR2 FQGNSA. Unmatched junction bases numbered 7, after V lost 5 bases and J lost 5 bases. The CDR3 covers 14 residues.

This clone has ten or more counts. V gene TRBV4-3 combines with J gene TRBJ1-1; D might be TRBD1 (5 bases). This CDR3 contains 15 residues. Germline lookup yields CDR1 LGHNA and CDR2 YSLEER. Trimming left V 0 bases short and J 10 bases short, with 18 bases between. The CDR3 DNA sequence: TGCGCCAGCAGCCAAGAAACGGATCTCCTGGGGGGAGCTTTCTTT. It translates to CASSQETDLLGGAFF.

The gene calls are TRBV28 and TRBJ1-2; TRBD1 is a possible D gene (6 bases). From germline, CDR1 is MDHEN and CDR2 SYDVKM. The V end was cut by 2 bases, the J end by 8 bases, with 12 bases between. The CDR3 is 13 amino acids. The CDR3 protein is CASSLGGARGYTF. CDR3 coding DNA: TGTGCCAGCAGTTTAGGGGGGGCGCGAGGCTACACCTTC.

The V call is TRBV18, the J call TRBJ2-1; TRBD2 matches at 8 bases. After removal of 3 bases from V and 9 bases from J, the junction contained 10 bases not matched to a gene. Germline values: CDR1 KGHSH, CDR2 LQKENI. The length of the CDR3 is 15 residues. The DNA for the CDR3 is TGTGCCAGCTCACCCCCCGGGACTAGTTTGGGTGAGCAGTTCTTC. It translates to CASSPPGTSLGEQFF.

This rearrangement joins TRBV30 to TRBJ2-3, with a tentative D call TRBD2 (5 bases). The germline V gene encodes CDR1 GTSNPN and CDR2 SVGIG (reference sequence). V was trimmed by 5 bases and J by 2 bases, leaving 11 bases between them. There are 13 residues in the CDR3. The DNA for the CDR3 is TGTGCCTGGGTTTCGGGAAACACAGATACGCAGTATTTT. Its translation: CAWVSGNTDTQYF.

A few counts support this clone. The chain recombines TRBV21-1 with TRBJ2-2; the tabulated D call, TRBD1, remains unverified against the DNA. TRBV21-1 is deemed a pseudogene. The CDR3 totals 14 residues. The CDR3 loop is CASSRTGLTGELFF. The DNA for the CDR3 is TGTGCCAGCAGCCGGACAGGGCTCACCGGGGAGCTGTTTTTT.

This clone was recorded a few times. J is TRBJ2-2 and V is TRBV30; possible D gene TRBD2, 6 bases. Trimming left V 0 bases short and J 5 bases short, with 7 bases between. The CDR3 has 13 amino acids. Per germline, CDR1 GTSNPN and CDR2 SVGIG (reference sequence). CDR3 protein: CAWSVGGTGELFF. CDR3 sequence (DNA): TGTGCCTGGAGTGTGGGGGGTACCGGGGAGCTGTTTTTT.

In regard to this clone: This sequence may be a read error, since a much larger clone differs from it by one base. The V gene is TRBV25-1, the J gene TRBJ2-2; TRBD2 is a possible D gene (5 bases). The CDR3 covers 15 residues. Germline lookup yields CDR1 MGHDK and CDR2 SYGVNS. In nucleotides, the CDR3 is TGTGCCAGCAGTGAATCCCAATTTTACACCGGGAAGCTGTTTTTT. It yields the protein CASSESQFYTGKLFF.

This clone occurred a few times. This rearrangement joins TRBV29-1 to TRBJ2-5; TRBD2 aligns across 14 bases. Germline assignment: CDR1 SQVTM and CDR2 ANQGSEA. The CDR3 spans 15 residues. J was trimmed by 4 bases and V by 4 bases; bases with no gene match: 5. The CDR3 reads CSVVGTSGSRETQYF. CDR3 nucleotides: TGCAGCGTTGTTGGGACTAGCGGGAGTAGAGAGACCCAGTACTTC.

The chain carries TRBV24-1 and TRBJ2-4; possibly TRBD1 for D (5 bases). This CDR3 is built from 17 residues. The V end lost 0 bases, the J end lost 1 base, and 12 bases lay between the germline ends. CDR1 and CDR2 (germline): KGHDR, SFDVKD. The CDR3 is CATSDLPGLTAKNIQYF. In nucleotides, the CDR3 is TGTGCCACCAGTGATTTGCCAGGGTTAACGGCCAAAAACATTCAGTACTTC.

The V and J genes are TRBV18 and TRBJ1-5; no definite D call. With 0 bases removed from V and 11 bases from J, the gap between germline ends came to 14 bases. Germline V CDR1 and CDR2: KGHSH, LQKENI. This CDR3 spans 14 amino acids. Here the CDR3 reads CASSPPNGLHAQHF. In DNA form, the CDR3 reads TGTGCCAGCTCACCACCGAATGGTTTACACGCCCAGCATTTT.

A single count supports this clone. The chain is built from TRBV18 and TRBJ1-3; D uncertain. CDR3 length: 14 amino acids. CDR1 and CDR2 from the germline V gene are KGHSH and LQKENI. Trimming stripped 3 bases from V and 0 bases from J, with 6 bases between. CDR3 loop: CASSPQDSGNTIYF. DNA for the CDR3: TGTGCCAGCTCACCGCAGGACTCTGGAAACACCATATATTTT.

The chain carries TRBV18 and TRBJ1-5; 8 bases agree with TRBD1. J gave up 2 bases and V 3 bases, and 3 bases lay outside the gene matches. Germline V CDR1 and CDR2: KGHSH, LQKENI. This CDR3 spans 15 amino acids. CDR3 DNA: TGTGCCAGCTCACCGTCGGGACAGGGCAATCAGCCCCAGCATTTT. Its translation: CASSPSGQGNQPQHF.

This clone came up once. The chain combines TRBV6-1 with TRBJ2-1; TRBD1 matches 8 bases. The CDR3 has 17 amino acids. Trimming took 2 bases from V and 4 from J; bases not matched to a gene: 10. CDR1 and CDR2 from the germline V gene are MNHNS and SASEGT. The CDR3 nucleotides are TGTGCCAGCAGTGAATGGGCAGGGGGCTTGGAATACAATGAGCAGTTCTTC. This gives the protein CASSEWAGGLEYNEQFF.

The rearrangement uses TRBV27 and TRBJ2-1, with 9 bases fitting TRBD2. J gave up 5 bases and V 6 bases, and 11 bases lay outside the gene matches. CDR3 length: 16 residues. The germline gives CDR1 MNHEY, CDR2 SMNVEV (reference sequence). As DNA, the CDR3 is TGTGCCAGCAGCTCCCGGGGGCTAGCGGGAAACAATGAGCAGTTCTTC. It translates to CASSSRGLAGNNEQFF.

V and J are TRBV6-4 and TRBJ1-5; no clear D. V lost 2 bases and J lost 5, with 13 bases in between. Germline CDR1 MRHNA, CDR2 SNTAGT. The CDR3 has 15 amino acids. In DNA form, the CDR3 reads TGTGCCAGCAGTGACGGTCTTATGGGCGATCAGCCCCAGCATTTT. The encoded protein is CASSDGLMGDQPQHF.

This chain's CDR3 is CASSQGARNYNEQFF. CDR3 bases: TGTGCCAGTAGCCAAGGGGCCCGTAATTACAATGAGCAGTTCTTC. V and J are TRBV19 and TRBJ2-1; possible D gene TRBD1, 5 bases. CDR3 length: 15 residues. V lost 6 bases and J lost 4, with 16 bases in between. The germline CDR1 and CDR2 sequences are LNHDA and SQIVND (reference sequence).

V is TRBV7-2 and J is TRBJ2-5, with 11 bases fitting TRBD2. Germline CDR1 and CDR2: SGHTA and FQGNSA. CDR3 length equals 16 residues. The ends lost 6 bases at V and 5 bases at J; junction bases unmatched: 11. CDR3 in DNA: TGTGCCAGCAGATCTCCACTAGCGGGAGTATTCGAGACCCAGTACTTC. Amino acids: CASRSPLAGVFETQYF.

This clone was counted between two and nine times. The chain links TRBV7-7 to TRBJ2-7; the match to TRBD2 covers 9 bases. Germline trimming cut 1 base from V and 6 bases from J; bases unmatched to any gene: 19. This CDR3 has 19 residues. The germline CDR1 and CDR2 sequences are SSHAT and FNYEAQ (reference sequence). The CDR3 sequence is CASSLGDRLGASGIGEQYF. In nucleotides, the CDR3 is TGTGCCAGCAGCTTAGGGGATAGATTGGGAGCTAGCGGGATCGGCGAGCAGTACTTC.

V is TRBV7-2 and J is TRBJ2-7; maybe TRBD2 (6 bases). V was clipped by 2 bases and J by 3 bases, with 14 bases between them. CDR1 SGHTA and CDR2 FQGNSA come from the germline V gene. The CDR3 extends over 15 amino acids. This CDR3 reads CASSLLWGTGYEQYF. The CDR3 DNA sequence: TGTGCCAGCAGCTTACTGTGGGGGACTGGCTACGAGCAGTACTTC. Based on the CDR3 plus reference TRBV7-2 and TRBJ2-7, the full variable domain is GAGVSQSPSNKVTEKGKDVELRCDPISGHTALYWYRQSLGQGLEFLIYFQGNSAPDKSGLPSDRFSAERTGGSVSTLTIQRTQQEDSAVYLCASSLLWGTGYEQYFGPGTRLTVT.

The J gene is TRBJ1-5, the V gene TRBV28; tentative D call: TRBD1 (6 bases). Looked up from germline, CDR1 is MDHEN and CDR2 is SYDVKM. The CDR3 extends over 15 amino acids. V dropped 3 bases and J dropped 7 bases, with 16 bases sitting between them. CDR3 region: CASSLGQGFRQPQHF. Written as DNA, the CDR3 is TGTGCCAGCAGTTTGGGCCAGGGGTTTCGGCAGCCCCAGCATTTT. The full variable domain, completed using reference TRBV28 and TRBJ1-5, is DVKVTQSSRYLVKRTGEKVFLECVQDMDHENMFWYRQDPGLGLRLIYFSYDVKMKEKGDIPEGYSVSREKKERFSLILESASTNQTSMYLCASSLGQGFRQPQHFGDGTRLSIL.